The 21 T cell receptor beta chains presented below share a single source sample, sequenced in a study of cytomegalovirus exposure and HLA in healthy donors. Both 60 Vbeta primers and 13 Jbeta primers went into the PCR. Assay: immunoSEQ multiplex PCR; the TCRdb copy retains only in-frame clones and omits some. The table lists approximately 92,000 clones, 81% of them singletons. Source material: PBMCs. The receptor source for this set is a girl aged 2-9 years in good health and CMV-seropositive.

CDR3: CASSSNPGQGTHGYTF. Here the CDR3 DNA reads TGCGCCAGCAGCTCAAACCCGGGACAGGGAACGCATGGCTACACCTTC. V gene TRBV5-1 combines with J gene TRBJ1-2, with 9 bases lining up with TRBD1. Losses at the gene ends were 3 bases for V and 6 bases for J; bases not matched to a gene: 12. Germline V CDR1 and CDR2: SGHRS, YFSETQ. This CDR3 is 16 amino acids long. Together with reference TRBV5-1 and TRBJ1-2, the CDR3 gives the full variable domain: KAGVTQTPRYLIKTRGQQVTLSCSPISGHRSVSWYQQTPGQGLQFLFEYFSETQRNKGNFPGRFSGRQFSNSRSEMNVSTLELGDSALYLCASSSNPGQGTHGYTFGSGTRLTVV.

The chain has TRBV6-6 and TRBJ2-5; 7 nucleotides agree with TRBD2. The germline CDR1 and CDR2 sequences are MNHNY and SVGAGI (reference sequence). V lost 10 bases, J lost 0 bases, and 5 bases stayed unmatched. The CDR3 contains 13 residues. CDR3 sequence: CATLAEYQETQYF. DNA for the CDR3: TGTGCCACCCTAGCGGAGTACCAAGAGACCCAGTACTTC.

The V and J genes are TRBV19 and TRBJ1-1; no firm D call. The germline V and J ends were trimmed by 3 bases and 3 bases, with 5 bases remaining between them. There are 12 residues in the CDR3. CDR1 is LNHDA, CDR2 SQIVND, per germline (reference sequence). CDR3 protein: CASSIPDTEAFF. The CDR3 DNA sequence: TGTGCCAGTAGTATCCCGGACACTGAAGCTTTCTTT. Full variable domain (remainder filled in from reference TRBV19 and TRBJ1-1): DGGITQSPKYLFRKEGQNVTLSCEQNLNHDAMYWYRQDPGQGLRLIYYSQIVNDFQKGDIAEGYSVSREKKESFPLTVTSAQKNPTAFYLCASSIPDTEAFFGQGTRLTVV.

V is TRBV25-1 and J is TRBJ2-7, with TRBD1 as a possible D gene (5 bases). The V gene lost 6 bases and the J gene lost 3 bases, with 15 bases spanning the gap. The germline V gene has CDR1 MGHDK and CDR2 SYGVNS. The CDR3 runs to 14 residues. In DNA form, the CDR3 reads TGTGCCAGCAGCCCAGGGTACCCCAACTACGAGCAGTACTTC. This gives the protein CASSPGYPNYEQYF.

This chain links TRBV28 with TRBJ2-3; D may be TRBD2 (6 bases). Germline assignment: CDR1 MDHEN and CDR2 SYDVKM. This CDR3 has 14 amino acids. The V end lost 2 bases, the J end lost 2 bases, and 8 bases lay between the germline ends. The CDR3, as DNA: TGTGCCAGCAGTTTAGCGGGATTCACAGATACGCAGTATTTT. Its translation: CASSLAGFTDTQYF.

V usage is TRBV27 and J usage is TRBJ2-2; 8 nucleotides line up with TRBD1. Germline trimming cut 7 bases from V and 0 bases from J; bases unmatched to any gene: 7. The CDR3 sequence is 16 residues long. Germline CDR1 MNHEY, CDR2 SMNVEV (reference sequence). This chain's CDR3 is CASTPSGQANTGELFF. CDR3 bases: TGTGCCAGCACCCCGTCGGGACAGGCGAACACCGGGGAGCTGTTTTTT.

The CDR3 DNA reads as TGTGCCAGCTCACCAAACCGTCTAGGGGGCGGGATTGGTCAGCCCCAGCATTTT. This encodes CASSPNRLGGGIGQPQHF. The chain joins TRBV18 to TRBJ1-5; 7 bases map to TRBD1. V lost 2 bases to trimming and J lost 6 bases; unmatched junction nucleotides: 16. The CDR3 has 18 amino acids. Per the germline V gene, CDR1 is KGHSH and CDR2 is LQKENI.

This rearrangement joins TRBV30 to TRBJ1-2; no firm D call. Looked up from germline, CDR1 is GTSNPN and CDR2 is SVGIG (reference sequence). This CDR3 spans 10 amino acids. The germline V and J ends were trimmed by 5 bases and 5 bases, with 6 bases remaining between them. CDR3 amino acids: CAWAEYGYTF. CDR3 coding DNA: TGTGCCTGGGCAGAATATGGCTACACCTTC.

The chain is built from TRBV6-5 and TRBJ1-1; D not resolved. Germline CDR1 and CDR2: MNHEY and SVGAGI. Trimming took off 0 bases at V and 1 base at J, with 6 bases between the two ends. This CDR3 has 14 residues. CDR3 DNA sequence: TGTGCCAGCAGTTACTCTCAGCGGAACACTGAAGCTTTCTTT. Its protein product is CASSYSQRNTEAFF.

The rearrangement links TRBV18 to TRBJ1-2; 9 bases are shared with TRBD1. The germline V gene has CDR1 KGHSH and CDR2 LQKENI. V was pared by 2 bases and J by 3 bases, with 7 bases of the junction left unmatched. This CDR3 contains 16 residues. CDR3 in DNA: TGTGCCAGCTCACCAACCCGGGACAGGGATTACTATGGCTACACCTTC. Translation gives CASSPTRDRDYYGYTF.

The V call is TRBV27, the J call TRBJ1-2; 9 bases agree with TRBD1. Germline V gene lookup returns CDR1 MNHEY and CDR2 SMNVEV (reference sequence). CDR3 length: 14 residues. After removal of 4 bases from V and 7 bases from J, the junction contained 7 bases not matched to a gene. For the CDR3, the DNA is TGTGCCAGCAGTTCCGGGACAGGGCACGGTGGCTACACCTTC. Translated: CASSSGTGHGGYTF.

CDR3: CASSTASTDTQYF. The CDR3, as DNA: TGTGCCAGCAGCACAGCAAGCACAGATACGCAGTATTTT. The J gene is TRBJ2-3, the V gene TRBV5-4, with D unclear. Trimming removed 4 bases at V and 0 bases at J, with 6 bases between. From germline, CDR1 is SGHNT and CDR2 YYREEE (reference sequence). This CDR3 is built from 13 residues.

This sequence joins TRBV19 and TRBJ2-7, with 8 bases that match TRBD1. J was trimmed by 5 bases and V by 3 bases; bases with no gene match: 6. Germline V CDR1 and CDR2: LNHDA, SQIVND (reference sequence). The CDR3 has 14 residues. The CDR3 is CASSIRDRRHEQYF. For the CDR3, the DNA is TGTGCCAGTAGTATCCGGGACAGGCGCCACGAGCAGTACTTC.

This clone was detected a few times. This chain uses TRBV7-7 with TRBJ1-1; D is possibly TRBD1 (6 bases). V dropped 2 bases and J dropped 8 bases, with 9 bases sitting between them. The CDR3 totals 12 residues. Germline CDR1 SSHAT, CDR2 FNYEAQ (reference sequence). CDR3 bases: TGTGCCAGCAGCTTATCCGGGACAGAAGCTTTCTTT. It specifies CASSLSGTEAFF.

This chain connects TRBV28 to TRBJ2-3; 8 bases are shared with TRBD1. V dropped 5 bases and J dropped 1; count of bases not matched to a gene: 5. Per the germline V gene, CDR1 is MDHEN and CDR2 is SYDVKM. This CDR3 has 15 residues. This CDR3 reads CASSAPGQGTDTQYF. The CDR3 region has the DNA TGTGCCAGCAGTGCTCCGGGACAGGGCACAGATACGCAGTATTTT.

This chain joins TRBV2 and TRBJ2-3; 9 positions match TRBD2. Trimming cost V 4 bases and J 4 bases; bases outside gene matches: 6. Germline V gene sequence: CDR1 SNHLY, CDR2 FYNNEI. This CDR3 is built from 15 residues. The DNA of the CDR3 is TGTGCCAGCAGTGCGTTAGCGGGAGCCTCAGATACGCAGTATTTT. It encodes CASSALAGASDTQYF. Full variable domain (rest looked up from reference TRBV2 and TRBJ2-3): EPEVTQTPSHQVTQMGQEVILRCVPISNHLYFYWYRQILGQKVEFLVSFYNNEISEKSEIFDDQFSVERPDGSNFTLKIRSTKLEDSAMYFCASSALAGASDTQYFGPGTRLTVL.

This clone was counted only a few times. The chain is built from TRBV15 and TRBJ1-1; D ambiguous. This CDR3 region has 12 residues. Germline CDR1 reads LNHNV; CDR2 reads YYDKDF (reference sequence). The V end was cut by 4 bases, the J end by 8 bases, with 11 bases between. CDR3: CATSTMNSEAFF. The DNA for the CDR3 is TGTGCCACCAGCACAATGAACTCCGAAGCTTTCTTT. Filled out from reference TRBV15 and TRBJ1-1, the complete variable domain reads DAMVIQNPRYQVTQFGKPVTLSCSQTLNHNVMYWYQQKSSQAPKLLFHYYDKDFNNEADTPDNFQSRRPNTSFCFLDIRSPGLGDTAMYLCATSTMNSEAFFGQGTRLTVV.

Written as DNA, the CDR3 is TGCGCCAGCAGCCCTCGACAAAACACTGAAGCTTTCTTT. The encoded protein is CASSPRQNTEAFF. The V call is TRBV5-1, the J call TRBJ1-1; D remains ambiguous. Germline lookup yields CDR1 SGHRS and CDR2 YFSETQ. The CDR3 runs 13 residues. Trimming stripped 4 bases from V and 2 bases from J, with 9 bases between.

The CDR3 region has the DNA TGTGCCAGCAGTCCGGGACAGGGCGAGACCCAGTACTTC. Encoded protein: CASSPGQGETQYF. The chain combines TRBV28 with TRBJ2-5; 9 nucleotides align to TRBD1. This CDR3 has 13 residues. CDR1 is MDHEN and CDR2 is SYDVKM in the germline V gene. The trim removed 5 bases at V and 5 bases at J, leaving 3 bases unmatched.

This clone was observed a handful of times. This chain joins TRBV28 and TRBJ1-4; TRBD1 is a possible D gene (5 bases). Between the trimmed V and J ends, which lost 2 bases and 8 bases, there was a span of 12 bases. The CDR3 runs 14 residues. Germline CDR1 MDHEN, CDR2 SYDVKM. In DNA, the CDR3 is TGTGCCAGCAGTTTACCAAGGGGCGGAGAAAAACTGTTTTTT. Its translation: CASSLPRGGEKLFF. Using reference TRBV28 and TRBJ1-4 for the parts outside the CDR3, the full variable domain is DVKVTQSSRYLVKRTGEKVFLECVQDMDHENMFWYRQDPGLGLRLIYFSYDVKMKEKGDIPEGYSVSREKKERFSLILESASTNQTSMYLCASSLPRGGEKLFFGSGTQLSVL.

The chain links TRBV19 to TRBJ1-5, with 9 bases matching TRBD1. From germline, CDR1 is LNHDA and CDR2 SQIVND (reference sequence). The CDR3 is 15 amino acids. The trim removed 6 bases at V and 7 bases at J, leaving 10 bases unmatched. The DNA of the CDR3 is TGTGCCAGTAGGTCTTGGGGGACAGGGTACCAGCCCCAGCATTTT. Its translation is CASRSWGTGYQPQHF.